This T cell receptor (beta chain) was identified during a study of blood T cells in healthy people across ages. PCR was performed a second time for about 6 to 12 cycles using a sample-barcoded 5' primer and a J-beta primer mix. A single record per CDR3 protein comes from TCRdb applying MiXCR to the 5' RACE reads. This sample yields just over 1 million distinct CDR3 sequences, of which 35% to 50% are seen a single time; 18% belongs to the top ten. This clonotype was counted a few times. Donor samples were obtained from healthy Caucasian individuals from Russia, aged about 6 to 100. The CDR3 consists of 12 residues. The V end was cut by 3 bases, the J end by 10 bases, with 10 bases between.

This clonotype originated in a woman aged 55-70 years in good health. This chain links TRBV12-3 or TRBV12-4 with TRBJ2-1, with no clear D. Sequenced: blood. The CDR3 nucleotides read TGTGCCAGCAGTTTCCGGTTGTGGGAGCAGTTCTTC. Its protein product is CASSFRLWEQFF.